This passage covers 31 T cell receptor beta chains from one sample sequenced in a study of blood T cell repertoires in COVID-19. Sequencing was performed with immunoSEQ multiplex PCR; in TCRdb, only in-frame clones are kept and a portion is missing. The repertoire has over 90,000 clones, 75% to 90% of them found once; the top ten carry 12%. The sample comprised peripheral blood. The receptor source for this set is a human donor in a cohort sampled during active COVID-19.

Turning to this clone: Sequence at one end of the junction differs from germline and may be a read error. This rearrangement joins TRBV2 to TRBJ2-3; 7 bases fit TRBD1. The CDR3 consists of 13 residues. CDR1 is SNHLY, CDR2 FYNNEI, per germline. CDR3 DNA sequence: TGTGCCAGCACCAAATGGGACAGTCTAAACAGTAATTTT. Protein sequence: CASTKWDSLNSNF.

The rearrangement joins TRBV7-8 to TRBJ2-1; D gene uncertain. Per the germline V gene, CDR1 is SGHVS and CDR2 is FQNEAQ. CDR3 length: 13 amino acids. Trimming took off 1 base at V and 5 bases at J, with 6 bases between the two ends. CDR3 in amino acids: CASSLGRHNEQFF. The CDR3 DNA reads as TGTGCCAGCAGCTTAGGTCGTCACAATGAGCAGTTCTTC. The full variable domain, its missing parts supplied by reference TRBV7-8 and TRBJ2-1, is GAGVSQSPRYKVAKRGQDVALRCDPISGHVSLFWYQQALGQGPEFLTYFQNEAQLDKSGLPSDRFFAERPEGSVSTLKIQRTQQEDSAVYLCASSLGRHNEQFFGPGTRLTVL.

The chain joins TRBV3-1 (or the pseudogene TRBV3-2) to TRBJ1-5; 11 bases agree with TRBD1. In germline, CDR1 is LGHDT, CDR2 YNNKEL (reference sequence). Losses at the gene ends were 2 bases for V and 1 base for J; bases not matched to a gene: 4. This CDR3 contains 17 residues. This chain's CDR3 is CASSQLGQGASNQPQHF. For the CDR3, the DNA is TGTGCCAGCAGCCAATTAGGACAGGGGGCCAGCAATCAGCCCCAGCATTTT.

The rearrangement links TRBV11-3 to TRBJ2-3, with 8 bases that match TRBD2. The CDR3 is made up of 15 amino acids. With 5 bases clipped from V and 2 bases from J, the junction kept 6 bases outside the gene matches. The germline V gene has CDR1 SGHNT and CDR2 YENEEA. CDR3 nucleotides: TGTGCCAGCAGCACCCGGACTAGCAACACAGATACGCAGTATTTT. Its translation is CASSTRTSNTDTQYF.

The chain joins TRBV7-3 to TRBJ2-1; 8 positions match TRBD1. J was trimmed by 8 bases and V by 2 bases; bases with no gene match: 2. CDR3 size: 13 residues. Germline V gene data show CDR1 as SGHTA and CDR2 as FQGTGA. CDR3 residues: CASSLGQGYEQFF. The CDR3 DNA reads as TGTGCCAGCAGCTTAGGACAGGGCTATGAGCAGTTCTTC.

J is TRBJ1-3 and V is TRBV15; TRBD1 matches at 7 bases. The CDR3 is made up of 14 amino acids. Trimming cost V 4 bases and J 1 base; bases outside gene matches: 1. CDR1 is LNHNV and CDR2 is YYDKDF in the germline V gene (reference sequence). CDR3 in DNA: TGTGCCACCAGCACAGGGGGATCTGGAAACACCATATATTTT. It is translated as CATSTGGSGNTIYF.

This chain links TRBV18 with TRBJ2-2; 9 bases map to TRBD1. The V gene's germline CDR1 is KGHSH and CDR2 LQKENI. The CDR3 consists of 17 residues. Unmatched junction bases numbered 7, after V lost 0 bases and J lost 5 bases. CDR3 sequence reads: CASSPPGDRACTGELFF. Written as DNA, the CDR3 is TGTGCCAGCTCACCACCGGGGGACAGGGCCTGTACCGGGGAGCTGTTTTTT.

The CDR3 DNA reads as TGCGCCAGCAGCTTCGTTCAGGGAGGAACTGAAGCTTTCTTT. It encodes CASSFVQGGTEAFF. The chain combines TRBV5-1 with TRBJ1-1; possible D gene TRBD1, 5 bases. The CDR3 length is 14 residues. V was clipped by 2 bases and J by 5 bases, with 13 bases between them. Germline V gene lookup returns CDR1 SGHRS and CDR2 YFSETQ.

This chain uses TRBV4-1 with TRBJ1-1; 9 nucleotides agree with TRBD1. CDR1 MGHRA and CDR2 YSYEKL come from the germline V gene. The CDR3 spans 16 residues. The V segment lost 1 base and the J segment 4 bases; nucleotides outside the gene matches: 7. The DNA of the CDR3 is TGCGCCAGCAGCCAAGTAAGGGGACAGGGAATCACTGAAGCTTTCTTT. This translates into CASSQVRGQGITEAFF.

This chain joins TRBV7-2 and TRBJ2-1; TRBD1 matches at 8 bases. CDR1 and CDR2 (germline): SGHTA, FQGNSA. Losses at the gene ends were 4 bases for V and 4 bases for J; bases not matched to a gene: 6. The CDR3 spans 15 residues. The CDR3 region has the DNA TGTGCCAGCAGCTCCGGACAGGGCAGATACAATGAGCAGTTCTTC. Translation: CASSSGQGRYNEQFF.

This clone was counted a single time. The rearrangement links TRBV2 to TRBJ1-5, with D hard to call. With 7 bases removed from V and 10 bases from J, the gap between germline ends came to 17 bases. Germline CDR1 SNHLY, CDR2 FYNNEI. The CDR3 runs to 13 residues. The CDR3 loop is CASTGHSRGPQHF. DNA of the CDR3: TGTGCCAGCACTGGCCACTCCCGGGGACCCCAGCATTTT. The full variable domain, in which reference TRBV2 and TRBJ1-5 provide the parts outside the CDR3, is EPEVTQTPSHQVTQMGQEVILRCVPISNHLYFYWYRQILGQKVEFLVSFYNNEISEKSEIFDDQFSVERPDGSNFTLKIRSTKLEDSAMYFCASTGHSRGPQHFGDGTRLSIL.

The chain joins TRBV7-9 to TRBJ1-2, with D tentatively TRBD1 (5 bases). The CDR3 runs 13 residues. Trimming shortened V by 5 bases and J by 8 bases, and 15 bases separated the two germline ends. The germline V gene encodes CDR1 SEHNR and CDR2 FQNEAQ (reference sequence). The CDR3 loop reads CASSRGEGYGYTF. Written as DNA, the CDR3 is TGTGCCAGCAGCCGAGGGGAGGGCTACGGCTACACCTTC. Supplemented by reference TRBV7-9 and TRBJ1-2, the full variable domain reads DTGVSQNPRHKITKRGQNVTFRCDPISEHNRLYWYRQTLGQGPEFLTYFQNEAQLEKSRLLSDRFSAERPKGSFSTLEIQRTEQGDSAMYLCASSRGEGYGYTFGSGTRLTVV.

The V and J genes are TRBV10-3 and TRBJ2-1, with D uncertain. The CDR3 covers 11 residues. Trimming took 3 bases from V and 7 from J, leaving 4 bases between them. In germline, CDR1 is ENHRY, CDR2 SYGVKD. The CDR3 spells CAISDLNEQFF. DNA for the CDR3: TGTGCCATCAGTGACCTGAATGAGCAGTTCTTC.

The chain couples TRBV6-5 to TRBJ1-2, with TRBD1 matching 8 bases. CDR1 MNHEY and CDR2 SVGAGI come from the germline V gene. The length of the CDR3 is 16 residues. Trimming removed 0 bases from V and 8 bases from J; junction bases left unmatched: 11. CDR3 DNA sequence: TGTGCCAGCAGTTACTCAACGTTAGGACAGGGTGGAGGCTACACCTTC. It encodes CASSYSTLGQGGGYTF.

The rearrangement joins TRBV9 to TRBJ1-3, with 11 bases fitting TRBD1. Trimming removed 7 bases from V and 2 bases from J; junction bases left unmatched: 8. This CDR3 spans 16 amino acids. CDR1 SGDLS and CDR2 YYNGEE come from the germline V gene. The CDR3 DNA reads TGTGCCAGCTCGGGGACAGGGGGGGCCACTGGAAACACCATATATTTT. This encodes CASSGTGGATGNTIYF.

The chain combines TRBV6-4 with TRBJ1-2; 9 nucleotides agree with TRBD1. CDR3 size: 18 residues. Trimming removed 2 bases from V and 8 bases from J; junction bases left unmatched: 18. Per germline, CDR1 MRHNA and CDR2 SNTAGT. CDR3 sequence: CASSDTYAVGDRARGYTF. As DNA, the CDR3 is TGTGCCAGCAGTGACACCTACGCCGTCGGGGACAGGGCCCGGGGCTACACCTTC.

This clone turned up a few times. This chain connects TRBV7-2 to TRBJ1-1; 9 nucleotides agree with TRBD1. Germline CDR1 is SGHTA and CDR2 is FQGNSA. V lost 7 bases to trimming and J lost 4 bases; unmatched junction nucleotides: 10. This CDR3 spans 15 amino acids. CDR3 nucleotide sequence: TGTGCCAGCACGGGACAGGGCACGGGTGGCACTGAAGCTTTCTTT. It specifies CASTGQGTGGTEAFF.

The chain is built from TRBV7-2 and TRBJ2-3; 9 bases fit TRBD2. The CDR3 loop spans 17 amino acids. Trimming removed 1 base from V and 2 bases from J; junction bases left unmatched: 7. Germline V gene lookup returns CDR1 SGHTA and CDR2 FQGNSA. Written as DNA, the CDR3 is TGTGCCAGCAGCTTAGTTGGGCGGGGGGGACTCACAGATACGCAGTATTTT. It encodes CASSLVGRGGLTDTQYF. Complete variable domain (other parts from reference TRBV7-2 and TRBJ2-3): GAGVSQSPSNKVTEKGKDVELRCDPISGHTALYWYRQSLGQGLEFLIYFQGNSAPDKSGLPSDRFSAERTGGSVSTLTIQRTQQEDSAVYLCASSLVGRGGLTDTQYFGPGTRLTVL.

V usage is TRBV6-2 or TRBV6-3 and J usage is TRBJ2-1; D gene uncertain. V lost 0 bases to trimming and J lost 8 bases, with 5 bases between them. The CDR3 runs to 12 residues. Per the germline V gene, CDR1 is MNHEY and CDR2 is SVGEGT. As DNA, the CDR3 is TGTGCCAGCAGTTACTCGCGGCATGAGCAGTTCTTC. It is translated as CASSYSRHEQFF.

This clone was recorded a few times. The chain couples TRBV5-1 to TRBJ1-2; perhaps TRBD1 as D (6 bases). Trimming removed 0 bases at V and 7 bases at J, with 16 bases between. Germline V lookup: CDR1 SGHRS, CDR2 YFSETQ. CDR3 length: 15 amino acids. Written as DNA, the CDR3 is TGCGCCAGCAGCTTGGAGGCCGGGACAACCCCTGGCTACACCTTC. Its translation is CASSLEAGTTPGYTF.

The J gene is TRBJ1-2, the V gene TRBV19; maybe TRBD1 (6 bases). The CDR3 covers 19 residues. Trimming cost V 4 bases and J 11 bases, with 35 bases left between them. In germline, CDR1 is LNHDA, CDR2 SQIVND (reference sequence). CDR3 nucleotide sequence: TGTGCCAGTAGTAGAGCCGACGCCAGAACAGGGATGGGCCGTATTCCGTACACCTTC. Protein sequence: CASSRADARTGMGRIPYTF. Complete variable domain (other parts from reference TRBV19 and TRBJ1-2): DGGITQSPKYLFRKEGQNVTLSCEQNLNHDAMYWYRQDPGQGLRLIYYSQIVNDFQKGDIAEGYSVSREKKESFPLTVTSAQKNPTAFYLCASSRADARTGMGRIPYTFGSGTRLTVV.

The chain carries TRBV29-1 and TRBJ1-1, with D unclear. The CDR3 length is 13 residues. Germline lookup yields CDR1 SQVTM and CDR2 ANQGSEA. Trimming removed 8 bases from V and 3 bases from J, with 16 bases in between. This chain's CDR3 is CSPLRGFDTEAFF. The DNA of the CDR3 is TGCAGCCCCCTACGAGGATTTGACACTGAAGCTTTCTTT.

The chain combines TRBV6-5 with TRBJ2-3; maybe TRBD2 (5 bases). Germline CDR1 is MNHEY and CDR2 is SVGAGI. Trimming removed 2 bases from V and 0 bases from J, with 9 bases in between. The CDR3 extends over 15 amino acids. CDR3 residues: CASSYKAASTDTQYF. Written as DNA, the CDR3 is TGTGCCAGCAGTTACAAAGCGGCAAGCACAGATACGCAGTATTTT.

V and J are TRBV27 and TRBJ2-2; D is possibly TRBD2 (6 bases). This CDR3 is 14 amino acids long. Germline CDR1 is MNHEY and CDR2 is SMNVEV (reference sequence). Trimming stripped 2 bases from V and 8 bases from J, with 12 bases between. In DNA form, the CDR3 reads TGTGCCAGCAGTTTAGTCGGGGGTTTTGGGGAGCTGTTTTTT. It encodes CASSLVGGFGELFF.

The chain couples TRBV30 to TRBJ1-6; D is uncertain. Germline-derived CDR1 and CDR2 are GTSNPN and SVGIG (reference sequence). CDR3 length: 12 residues. V lost 3 bases and J lost 6, with 6 bases in between. CDR3: CAWSQFNSPLHF. The CDR3 DNA sequence: TGTGCCTGGAGCCAGTTTAATTCACCCCTCCACTTT.

For the CDR3, the DNA is TGTGCCAGCAGCTACCGGACAGGCAGAGCAGAAAAACTGTTTTTT. It specifies CASSYRTGRAEKLFF. The chain joins TRBV5-8 to TRBJ1-4; 7 bases align to TRBD1. The germline CDR1 and CDR2 sequences are SGHTS and YDEGEE. With 3 bases clipped from V and 8 bases from J, the junction kept 10 bases outside the gene matches. The CDR3 contains 15 residues.

The chain employs TRBV28 and TRBJ1-2; D is undetermined. This CDR3 is built from 12 residues. Germline lookup yields CDR1 MDHEN and CDR2 SYDVKM. The germline V and J ends were trimmed by 7 bases and 4 bases, with 10 bases remaining between them. The CDR3 spells CASNRWSYGYTF. For the CDR3, the DNA is TGTGCCAGCAATCGGTGGAGCTATGGCTACACCTTC.

The chain carries TRBV12-3 or TRBV12-4 and TRBJ2-7; D call uncertain. V shed 10 bases and J shed 7 bases, with 14 bases lying between them. This CDR3 has 11 amino acids. The CDR3 sequence: CATSTGGEQYF. The CDR3 nucleotides read TGTGCCACCTCGACCGGCGGAGAGCAGTACTTC.

The rearrangement uses TRBV5-5 and TRBJ2-1, with D possibly TRBD2 on 5 matching bases. CDR1 is SGHKS, CDR2 YYEKEE, per germline (reference sequence). V shed 1 base and J shed 9 bases, with 14 bases lying between them. The CDR3 loop spans 14 amino acids. The CDR3 loop is CASSLTRPGGEQFF. Here the CDR3 DNA reads TGTGCCAGCAGCTTGACGAGACCTGGAGGTGAGCAGTTCTTC.

The V gene is TRBV19, the J gene TRBJ1-3; 9 bases line up with TRBD1. The CDR3 consists of 19 residues. The germline CDR1 and CDR2 sequences are LNHDA and SQIVND (reference sequence). The trim removed 4 bases at V and 0 bases at J, leaving 13 bases unmatched. The CDR3 DNA sequence: TGTGCCAGTAGTACTCCCCCCGGGACAGGGCCCCACTCTGGAAACACCATATATTTT. The encoded protein is CASSTPPGTGPHSGNTIYF.

V and J are TRBV5-1 and TRBJ2-2, with 9 bases identical to TRBD1. CDR1 and CDR2 (germline): SGHRS, YFSETQ. The CDR3 loop spans 15 amino acids. The V segment lost 4 bases and the J segment 5 bases; nucleotides outside the gene matches: 6. The CDR3 is CASSMTGGGTGELFF. The CDR3 nucleotides are TGCGCCAGCAGCATGACAGGGGGAGGTACCGGGGAGCTGTTTTTT. The full variable domain, completed using reference TRBV5-1 and TRBJ2-2, is KAGVTQTPRYLIKTRGQQVTLSCSPISGHRSVSWYQQTPGQGLQFLFEYFSETQRNKGNFPGRFSGRQFSNSRSEMNVSTLELGDSALYLCASSMTGGGTGELFFGEGSRLTVL.